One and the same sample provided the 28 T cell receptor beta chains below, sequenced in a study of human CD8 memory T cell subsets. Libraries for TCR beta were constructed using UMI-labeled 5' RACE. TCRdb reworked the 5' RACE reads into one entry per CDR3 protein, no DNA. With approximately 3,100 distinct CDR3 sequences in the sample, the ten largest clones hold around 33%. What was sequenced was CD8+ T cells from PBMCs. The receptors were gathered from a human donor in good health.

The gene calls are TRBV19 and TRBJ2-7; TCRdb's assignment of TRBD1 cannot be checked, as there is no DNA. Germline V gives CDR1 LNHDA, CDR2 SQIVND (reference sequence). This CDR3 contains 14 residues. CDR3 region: CASSIFGQANEQYF.

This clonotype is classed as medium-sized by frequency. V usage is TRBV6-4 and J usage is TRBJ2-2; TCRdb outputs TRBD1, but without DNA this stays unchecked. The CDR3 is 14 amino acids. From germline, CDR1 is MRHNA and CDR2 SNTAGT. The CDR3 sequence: CASSDEGDTGELFF.

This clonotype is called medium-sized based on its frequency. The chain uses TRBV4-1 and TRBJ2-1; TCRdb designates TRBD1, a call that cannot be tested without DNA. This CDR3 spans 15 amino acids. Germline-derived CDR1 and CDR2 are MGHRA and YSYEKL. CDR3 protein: CASSRDRGSSNEQFF.

The CDR3 loop reads CAWVEGISGNTIYF. This rearrangement joins TRBV30 to TRBJ1-3. This CDR3 is built from 14 residues. CDR1 GTSNPN and CDR2 SVGIG come from the germline V gene (reference sequence).

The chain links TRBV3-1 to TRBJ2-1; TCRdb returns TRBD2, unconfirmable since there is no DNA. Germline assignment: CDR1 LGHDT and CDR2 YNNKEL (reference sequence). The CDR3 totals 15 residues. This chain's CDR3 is CASSHRASSYNEQFF.

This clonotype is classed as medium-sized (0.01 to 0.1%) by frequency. CDR3 loop: CASSLGQSTYEQYF. J is TRBJ2-7 and V is TRBV27; the TRBD1 assignment by TCRdb is unverifiable without DNA. The CDR3 has 14 residues. In germline, CDR1 is MNHEY, CDR2 SMNVEV (reference sequence).

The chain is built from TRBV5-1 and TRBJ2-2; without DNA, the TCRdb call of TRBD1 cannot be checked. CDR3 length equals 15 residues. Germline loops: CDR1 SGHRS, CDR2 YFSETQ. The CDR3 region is CASSPREWGPGELFF.

CDR3: CASSSAGEAYEQYF. The rearrangement uses TRBV6-2 or TRBV6-3 and TRBJ2-7; TCRdb proposes TRBD2, but this gene call is untestable without DNA. Germline V lookup: CDR1 MNHEY, CDR2 SVGEGT. The CDR3 consists of 14 residues.

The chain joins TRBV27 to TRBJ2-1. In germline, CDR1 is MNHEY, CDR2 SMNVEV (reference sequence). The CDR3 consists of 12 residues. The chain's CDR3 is CASSLDGGEQFF.

CDR3: CASSLLGVDEQFF. The V gene is TRBV5-5, the J gene TRBJ2-1; TCRdb names TRBD1, which stays unverified in the absence of DNA. The CDR3 spans 13 residues. Germline values: CDR1 SGHKS, CDR2 YYEKEE (reference sequence).

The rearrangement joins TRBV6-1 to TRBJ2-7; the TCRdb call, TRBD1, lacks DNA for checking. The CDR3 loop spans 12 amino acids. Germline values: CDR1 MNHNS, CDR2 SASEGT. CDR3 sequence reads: CASRYGQYEQYF.

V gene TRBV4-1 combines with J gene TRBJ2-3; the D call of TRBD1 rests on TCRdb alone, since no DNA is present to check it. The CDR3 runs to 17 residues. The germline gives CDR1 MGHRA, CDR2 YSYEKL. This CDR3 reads CASSPPTDRVRTDTQYF.

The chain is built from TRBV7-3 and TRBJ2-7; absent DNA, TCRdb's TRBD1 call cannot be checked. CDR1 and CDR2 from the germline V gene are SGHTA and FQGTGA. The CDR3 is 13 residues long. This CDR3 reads CASAEAPSGEQYF.

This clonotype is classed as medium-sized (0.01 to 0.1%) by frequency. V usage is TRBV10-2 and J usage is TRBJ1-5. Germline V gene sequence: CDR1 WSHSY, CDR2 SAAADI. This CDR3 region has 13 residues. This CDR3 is CASREGYNQPQHF.

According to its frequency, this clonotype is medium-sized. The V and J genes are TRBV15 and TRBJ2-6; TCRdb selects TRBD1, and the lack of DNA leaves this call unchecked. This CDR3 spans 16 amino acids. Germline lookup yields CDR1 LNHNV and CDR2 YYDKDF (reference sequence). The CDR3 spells CATSREGGSGANVLTF.

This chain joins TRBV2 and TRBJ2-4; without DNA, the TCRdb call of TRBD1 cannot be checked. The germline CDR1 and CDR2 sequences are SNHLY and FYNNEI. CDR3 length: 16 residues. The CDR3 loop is CASSEGGRALVKVEYF. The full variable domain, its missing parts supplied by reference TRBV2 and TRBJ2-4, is EPEVTQTPSHQVTQMGQEVILRCVPISNHLYFYWYRQILGQKVEFLVSFYNNEISEKSEIFDDQFSVERPDGSNFTLKIRSTKLEDSAMYFCASSEGGRALVKVEYFGAGTRLSVL.

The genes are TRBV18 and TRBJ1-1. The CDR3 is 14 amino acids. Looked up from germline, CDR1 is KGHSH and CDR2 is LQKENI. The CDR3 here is CASSPGQKNTEAFF.

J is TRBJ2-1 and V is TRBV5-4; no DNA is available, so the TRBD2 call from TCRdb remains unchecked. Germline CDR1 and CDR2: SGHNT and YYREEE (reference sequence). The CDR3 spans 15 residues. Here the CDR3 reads CASSLFGTSGGEQFF.

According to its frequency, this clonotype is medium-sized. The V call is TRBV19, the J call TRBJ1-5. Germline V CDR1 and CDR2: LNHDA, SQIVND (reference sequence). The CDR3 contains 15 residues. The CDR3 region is CASSMKVRGLKPQHF.

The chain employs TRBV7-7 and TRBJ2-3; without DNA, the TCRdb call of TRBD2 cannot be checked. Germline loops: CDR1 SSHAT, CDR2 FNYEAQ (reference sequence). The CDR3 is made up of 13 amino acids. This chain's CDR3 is CASSDARGDTQYF.

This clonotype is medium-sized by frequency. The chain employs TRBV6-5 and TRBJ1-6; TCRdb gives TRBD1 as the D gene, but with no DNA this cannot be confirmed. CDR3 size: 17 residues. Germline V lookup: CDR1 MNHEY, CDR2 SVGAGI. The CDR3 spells CASSYGRGPLQGAPLHF.

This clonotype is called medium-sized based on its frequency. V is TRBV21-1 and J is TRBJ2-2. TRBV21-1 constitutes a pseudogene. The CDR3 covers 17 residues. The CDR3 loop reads CASRHDLHHKNTGELFF.

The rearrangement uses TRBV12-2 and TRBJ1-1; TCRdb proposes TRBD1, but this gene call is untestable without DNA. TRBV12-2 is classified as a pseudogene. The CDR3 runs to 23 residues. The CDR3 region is CASRPQFGIKLRELVLILGGAFF.

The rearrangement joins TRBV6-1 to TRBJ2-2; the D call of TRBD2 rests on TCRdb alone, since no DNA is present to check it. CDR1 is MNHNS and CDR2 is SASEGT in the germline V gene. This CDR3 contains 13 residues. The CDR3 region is CASRTSDTGELFF.

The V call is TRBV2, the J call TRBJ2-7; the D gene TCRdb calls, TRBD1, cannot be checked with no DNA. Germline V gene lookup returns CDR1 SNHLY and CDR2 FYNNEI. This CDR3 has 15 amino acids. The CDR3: CASDEKLRGNYEQYF.

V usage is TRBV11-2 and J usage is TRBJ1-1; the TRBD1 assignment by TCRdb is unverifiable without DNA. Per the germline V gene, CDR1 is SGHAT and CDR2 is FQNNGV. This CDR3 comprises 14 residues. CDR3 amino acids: CASSLPQYRARAFF. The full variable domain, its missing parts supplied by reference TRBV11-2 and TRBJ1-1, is EAGVAQSPRYKIIEKRQSVAFWCNPISGHATLYWYQQILGQGPKLLIQFQNNGVVDDSQLPKDRFSAERLKGVDSTLKIQPAKLEDSAVYLCASSLPQYRARAFFGQGTRLTVV.

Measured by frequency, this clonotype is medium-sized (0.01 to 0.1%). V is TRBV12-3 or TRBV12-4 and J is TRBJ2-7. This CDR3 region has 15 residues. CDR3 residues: CASSLDDRGSYEQYF.

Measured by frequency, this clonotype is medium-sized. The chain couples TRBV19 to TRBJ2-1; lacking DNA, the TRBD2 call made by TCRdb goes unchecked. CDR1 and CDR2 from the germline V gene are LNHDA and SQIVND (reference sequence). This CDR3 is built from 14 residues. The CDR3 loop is CASSRSGIVNEQFF.